The T cell receptor beta chain under discussion was sequenced for a study of OX40 agonist ivuxolimab in advanced cancers. Study-level findings and limits: Low levels of normalized T-cell clonal expansion also appeared in some nonresponders.

The germline gives CDR1 LNHDA, CDR2 SQIVND (reference sequence). This CDR3 has 14 residues. TCRdb keeps only in-frame clones here, not all; method: immunoSEQ multiplex PCR. This sample carries about 20,000 clones, roughly 70% of them seen once, and the ten largest clones take about a fifth. On this clone itself: Its antigen remains unidentified.

V is TRBV19 and J is TRBJ2-2, with D tentatively TRBD1 or TRBD2 (6 bases each). This TCR was sampled from an adult with an advanced solid tumor such as melanoma, head and neck, liver or kidney cancer. Source: CD4+ or CD8+ T cells sorted from blood, taken in a trial of the OX40 agonist ivuxolimab. In DNA, the CDR3 is TGTGCGACACGCCCGGGGGCGAGGACCGGGGAGCTGTTTTTT. It specifies CATRPGARTGELFF.